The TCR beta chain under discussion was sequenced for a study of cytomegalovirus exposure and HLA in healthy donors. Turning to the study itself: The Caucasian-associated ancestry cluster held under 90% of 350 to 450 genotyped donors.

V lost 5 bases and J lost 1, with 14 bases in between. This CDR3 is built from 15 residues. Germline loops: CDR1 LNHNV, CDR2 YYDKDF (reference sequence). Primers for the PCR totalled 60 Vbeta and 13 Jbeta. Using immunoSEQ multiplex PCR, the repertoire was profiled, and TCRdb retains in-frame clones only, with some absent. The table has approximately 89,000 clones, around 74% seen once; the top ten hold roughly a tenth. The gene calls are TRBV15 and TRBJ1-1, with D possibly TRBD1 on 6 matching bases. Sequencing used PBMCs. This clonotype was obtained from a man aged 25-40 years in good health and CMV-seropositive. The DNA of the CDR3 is TGTGCCACCAGCTTCCCCGGGACAAGGAACACTGAAGCTTTCTTT. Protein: CATSFPGTRNTEAFF. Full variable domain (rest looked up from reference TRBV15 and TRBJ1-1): DAMVIQNPRYQVTQFGKPVTLSCSQTLNHNVMYWYQQKSSQAPKLLFHYYDKDFNNEADTPDNFQSRRPNTSFCFLDIRSPGLGDTAMYLCATSFPGTRNTEAFFGQGTRLTVV.